The 7 T cell receptor beta chains listed next were all sequenced from one sample in a study of tumor T cells in aggressive B-cell lymphoma. Profiling relied on immunoSEQ multiplex PCR, and the TCRdb table lists in-frame clones only, not all of them. The sample contains 3,100 or so clones, about 69% of which appear only once. The sample comprised tumor tissue. These receptors originate from an adult with diffuse large B cell lymphoma.

This chain joins TRBV2 and TRBJ2-1, with a weak D call TRBD1 (5 bases). Trimming removed 1 base from V and 0 bases from J, with 7 bases in between. The CDR3 spans 15 residues. Germline CDR1 reads SNHLY; CDR2 reads FYNNEI. CDR3 bases: TGTGCCAGCAGTGAAGGCAGGGTCTCCTACAATGAGCAGTTCTTC. This encodes CASSEGRVSYNEQFF. Looking up the rest from reference TRBV2 and TRBJ2-1 gives the full variable domain: EPEVTQTPSHQVTQMGQEVILRCVPISNHLYFYWYRQILGQKVEFLVSFYNNEISEKSEIFDDQFSVERPDGSNFTLKIRSTKLEDSAMYFCASSEGRVSYNEQFFGPGTRLTVL.

V usage is TRBV5-1 and J usage is TRBJ2-1; 14 nucleotides line up with TRBD2. The V and J ends lost 4 bases and 6 bases, in that order; junction bases with no gene match: 6. Germline CDR1 reads SGHRS; CDR2 reads YFSETQ. This CDR3 region has 16 residues. CDR3 DNA: TGCGCCAGCAGCCCGGGACTAGCGGGAGTTCCCAATGAGCAGTTCTTC. Protein: CASSPGLAGVPNEQFF.

This chain uses TRBV5-6 with TRBJ1-4, with D possibly TRBD1 on 5 matching bases. Germline CDR1 and CDR2: SGHDT and YYEEEE. With 4 bases removed from V and 0 bases from J, the gap between germline ends came to 10 bases. This CDR3 has 15 amino acids. The CDR3 DNA reads TGTGCCAGCAGCGGGGGGGTAACAACTAATGAAAAACTGTTTTTT. Protein sequence: CASSGGVTTNEKLFF.

This chain connects TRBV7-6 to TRBJ2-1; tentative D call: TRBD2 (6 bases). The ends were cut back, 5 bases at V and 1 base at J, with 6 bases in the middle. This CDR3 spans 13 amino acids. Germline V gene data show CDR1 as SGHVS and CDR2 as FNYEAQ. CDR3 DNA: TGTGCCAGCAGCGGGACTTCCTACAATGAGCAGTTCTTC. It is translated as CASSGTSYNEQFF.

The chain carries TRBV5-5 and TRBJ2-2; TRBD2 might be the D (6 bases). The CDR3 has 14 residues. The germline V gene encodes CDR1 SGHKS and CDR2 YYEKEE (reference sequence). Trimming removed 3 bases at V and 6 bases at J, with 12 bases between. The CDR3 bases are TGTGCCAGCAGCTCCCCAGGCGGGGCCGGGGAGCTGTTTTTT. It yields the protein CASSSPGGAGELFF.

DNA for the CDR3: TGTGCCTGGAGTGTAGATAGGGGTTTTTTACCCCTCCACTTT. Translation gives CAWSVDRGFLPLHF. V usage is TRBV30 and J usage is TRBJ1-6, with D possibly matching TRBD1 (5 bases). The CDR3 loop spans 14 amino acids. V lost 0 bases to trimming and J lost 12 bases, with 15 bases between them. In germline, CDR1 is GTSNPN, CDR2 SVGIG (reference sequence).

The V and J genes are TRBV30 and TRBJ1-1, with 7 bases fitting TRBD1. The CDR3 spans 16 residues. Germline V CDR1 and CDR2: GTSNPN, SVGIG (reference sequence). V shed 8 bases and J 4 bases; nucleotides not matched to a gene: 19. Written as DNA, the CDR3 is TGTGCCGGAAGACCAACACCGGGACAGCAGAGCACTGAAGCTTTCTTT. Protein: CAGRPTPGQQSTEAFF. The entire variable domain, with the rest obtained from reference TRBV30 and TRBJ1-1, is as follows: SQTIHQWPATLVQPVGSPLSLECTVEGTSNPNLYWYRQAAGRGLQLLFYSVGIGQISSEVPQNLSASRPQDRQFILSSKKLLLSDSGFYLCAGRPTPGQQSTEAFFGQGTRLTVV.